A single sample is the source of the 18 T cell receptor beta chains below, sequenced in a study of technical replicates of blood from a handful of donors. Assay used: immunoSEQ multiplex PCR; TCRdb lists only in-frame clones, some missing. Here the sample spans 65,000 to 95,000 clones, about 98% being singletons. The specimen was T cells isolated from PBMCs. Receptor source: a human donor in good health.

The V and J genes are TRBV7-9 and TRBJ2-7; D possibly corresponds to TRBD1 (6 bases). V was pared by 5 bases and J by 7 bases, with 12 bases between. Germline V gives CDR1 SEHNR, CDR2 FQNEAQ (reference sequence). This CDR3 has 12 amino acids. The CDR3 bases are TGTGCCAGCAGCCCGGACAGCTTGGAGCAGTACTTC. Translated, it gives CASSPDSLEQYF.

The CDR3 loop is CASSTLAGGEDTQYF. CDR3 bases: TGTGCCAGCAGCACCCTAGCGGGAGGGGAAGATACGCAGTATTTT. The chain is built from TRBV5-6 and TRBJ2-3; 12 bases are a match to TRBD2. Trimming took 4 bases from V and 5 from J; bases not matched to a gene: 5. Germline loops: CDR1 SGHDT, CDR2 YYEEEE. The CDR3 runs to 15 residues.

The chain links TRBV28 to TRBJ2-7, with 11 bases identical to TRBD2. In germline, CDR1 is MDHEN, CDR2 SYDVKM. The CDR3 sequence is 18 residues long. After removal of 3 bases from V and 5 bases from J, the junction contained 15 bases not matched to a gene. CDR3 nucleotide sequence: TGTGCCAGCAGTTTGCCCCCAGGGGGTAGCGGGAGGGCCCACGAGCAGTACTTC. It encodes CASSLPPGGSGRAHEQYF.

This chain joins TRBV11-2 and TRBJ2-5; 7 positions match TRBD2. With V trimmed by 3 bases and J by 2 bases, 6 bases remained unmatched. This CDR3 is 15 amino acids long. The germline V gene has CDR1 SGHAT and CDR2 FQNNGV. CDR3 bases: TGTGCCAGCAGCTTGCAACTAGCGCGGCAAGAGACCCAGTACTTC. Translation: CASSLQLARQETQYF.

The rearrangement links TRBV5-1 to TRBJ2-5; TRBD1 matches at 7 bases. Per the germline V gene, CDR1 is SGHRS and CDR2 is YFSETQ. V was clipped by 4 bases and J by 2 bases; unmatched bases: 5. This CDR3 is built from 14 residues. CDR3 bases: TGCGCCAGCAGCACTGGGACAGCTCAAGAGACCCAGTACTTC. Protein sequence: CASSTGTAQETQYF.

CDR3: CASRRGPRAFF. CDR3 in DNA: TGTGCCAGCCGGAGGGGCCCCAGAGCTTTCTTT. The V gene is TRBV27, the J gene TRBJ1-1, with D possibly being TRBD1 (5 bases). Trimming took 8 bases from V and 10 from J, leaving 14 bases between them. CDR3 length equals 11 residues. The germline gives CDR1 MNHEY, CDR2 SMNVEV (reference sequence).

The chain joins TRBV5-8 to TRBJ2-1, with 8 bases matching TRBD2. CDR3 size: 16 residues. V dropped 4 bases and J dropped 5; count of bases not matched to a gene: 11. Germline CDR1 and CDR2: SGHTS and YDEGEE. In nucleotides, the CDR3 is TGTGCCAGCAGCCTCAATGTCGGGGGGGCTAACAATGAGCAGTTCTTC. It translates to CASSLNVGGANNEQFF.

The chain carries TRBV21-1 and TRBJ2-2; the D call in the table, TRBD1, was not verified against the DNA. TRBV21-1 is a known pseudogene. This CDR3 is 15 amino acids long. Here the CDR3 reads CASSSPGGQIGELFF. In DNA form, the CDR3 reads TGTGCCAGCAGCTCGCCCGGCGGACAGATCGGGGAGCTGTTTTTT.

The chain joins TRBV5-4 to TRBJ2-6; TRBD1 is a possible D gene (6 bases). Germline V gene sequence: CDR1 SGHNT, CDR2 YYREEE (reference sequence). This CDR3 has 16 residues. Trimming pared 3 bases from V and 3 bases from J, leaving 13 bases between. The CDR3 DNA follows: TGTGCCAGCAGCTACTTACAGGGTGGTGGGGCCAACGTCCTGACTTTC. It codes for CASSYLQGGGANVLTF.

This clone was recorded only once. Other nucleotide sequences in the sample specify the same CDR3. The rearrangement links TRBV5-6 to TRBJ2-7, with 9 bases matching TRBD1. This CDR3 comprises 15 residues. The V gene end was trimmed by 0 bases and the J gene end by 4 bases; junction bases not matched to a gene: 5. The V gene's germline CDR1 is SGHDT and CDR2 YYEEEE. The CDR3 sequence: CASSLVDRGIYEQYF. The CDR3 DNA reads TGTGCCAGCAGCTTGGTGGACAGGGGCATATACGAGCAGTACTTC.

The gene calls are TRBV5-1 and TRBJ2-4, with D possibly being TRBD1 (5 bases). Germline V gene sequence: CDR1 SGHRS, CDR2 YFSETQ. Trimming shortened V by 4 bases and J by 6 bases, and 29 bases separated the two germline ends. This CDR3 has 19 amino acids. CDR3 DNA: TGCGCCAGCAGCCTCGGTTACCCAGGGTCCCTCAAAATCGGAAACATTCAGTACTTC. Protein: CASSLGYPGSLKIGNIQYF.

A note on this clone: One junction end disagrees with the germline gene, perhaps due to a read error. The chain is built from TRBV7-3 and TRBJ1-1; D is undetermined. Germline values: CDR1 SGHTA, CDR2 FQGTGA. There are 11 residues in the CDR3. CDR3 bases: TGTGCCAGCAGCGTATACACAGAAGCTTTCTTT. This sequence encodes CASSVYTEAFF.

The chain recombines TRBV10-3 with TRBJ1-1; tentative D call: TRBD1 (5 bases). The CDR3 runs to 15 residues. CDR1 ENHRY and CDR2 SYGVKD come from the germline V gene. The germline V and J ends were trimmed by 3 bases and 2 bases, with 13 bases remaining between them. In DNA, the CDR3 is TGTGCCATCAGTGACGATGACAGACGAAACACTGAAGCTTTCTTT. Residues: CAISDDDRRNTEAFF.

The genes are TRBV7-9 and TRBJ2-7, with D possibly TRBD2 on 5 matching bases. Germline loops: CDR1 SEHNR, CDR2 FQNEAQ (reference sequence). The ends were cut back, 4 bases at V and 2 bases at J, with 15 bases in the middle. The CDR3 is 15 residues long. The CDR3 loop is CASSWSTDGTYEQYF. CDR3 in DNA: TGTGCCAGCAGCTGGAGCACTGACGGGACCTACGAGCAGTACTTC.

This clone was counted a single time. The chain uses TRBV5-8 and TRBJ2-7; TRBD1 might be the D (5 bases). Trimming took 4 bases from V and 10 from J, leaving 9 bases between them. Germline V gives CDR1 SGHTS, CDR2 YDEGEE. This CDR3 region has 10 residues. CDR3 region: CASSNRLQYF. CDR3 DNA sequence: TGTGCCAGCAGCAACAGGCTCCAGTACTTC.

The chain uses TRBV5-1 and TRBJ2-7; 9 bases match TRBD1. CDR1 and CDR2 from the germline V gene are SGHRS and YFSETQ. V dropped 4 bases and J dropped 6; count of bases not matched to a gene: 8. The CDR3 extends over 14 amino acids. The CDR3, as DNA: TGCGCCAGCAGCCTCCGGGACAGGGCCTCCGAGCAGTACTTC. Protein sequence: CASSLRDRASEQYF.

CDR3 sequence reads: CSVGTTAGNTIYF. The CDR3 nucleotides are TGCAGCGTTGGGACAACTGCTGGAAACACCATATATTTT. The V call is TRBV29-1, the J call TRBJ1-3, with D maybe TRBD1 (5 bases). The CDR3 runs to 13 residues. Germline V gene lookup returns CDR1 SQVTM and CDR2 ANQGSEA. Trimming removed 4 bases from V and 2 bases from J, with 9 bases in between.

This chain links TRBV5-6 with TRBJ2-7; D is possibly TRBD1 (5 bases). V lost 2 bases, J lost 5 bases, and 8 bases lay in between. This CDR3 is built from 12 residues. The germline gives CDR1 SGHDT, CDR2 YYEEEE. The CDR3 coding sequence is TGTGCCAGCAGCTTCGGCAGGGACGAGCAGTACTTC. This translates into CASSFGRDEQYF.